This TCR beta chain appears in the sequencing data of a study of shared clonotypes between healthy human individuals. Study-wide findings and caveats: Non-shared clonotypes showed lower generation probabilities than clonotypes common to all four donors. Deeper or shallower sequencing was expected to change how clonotypes are shared among donors.

CD45RO negativity and positive selection for CCR7 defined naive CD8 cells, a population that excluded terminally differentiated effector memory CD45RA+ cells. Donors included only healthy HIV-negative adults lacking recent acute infections or vaccinations. Germline assignment: CDR1 KGHSH and CDR2 LQKENI. V lost 2 bases, J lost 1 base, and 9 bases lay in between. The CDR3 length is 14 residues. About this clone: The antigen is not known. Other DNA sequences in the same sample also yield this CDR3.

Assay: immunoSEQ multiplex PCR; the TCRdb copy retains only in-frame clones and omits some. Of approximately 2,000,000 clones listed, 90% to 95% were seen once; the top ten hold 1.5% to 2%. The source is a man younger than 30 in good health. Some clones in this sample may be carry-over from other donors' samples. The chain couples TRBV18 to TRBJ2-7, with unresolved D. Sequencing was done on a sample of naive CD8+ T cells from PBMCs. This CDR3 reads CASSPGTESYEQYF. CDR3 nucleotides: TGTGCCAGCTCACCAGGCACAGAATCCTACGAGCAGTACTTC.